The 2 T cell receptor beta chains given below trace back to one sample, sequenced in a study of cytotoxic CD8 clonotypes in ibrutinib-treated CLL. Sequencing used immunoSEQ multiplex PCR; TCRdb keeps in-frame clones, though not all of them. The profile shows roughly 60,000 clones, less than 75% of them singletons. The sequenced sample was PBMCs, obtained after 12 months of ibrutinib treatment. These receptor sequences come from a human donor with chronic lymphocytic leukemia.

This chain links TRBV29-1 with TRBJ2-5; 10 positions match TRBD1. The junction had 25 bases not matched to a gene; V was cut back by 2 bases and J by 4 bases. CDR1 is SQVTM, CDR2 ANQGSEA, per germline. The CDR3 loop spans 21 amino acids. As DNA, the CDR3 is TGCAGCGTTGAATTCCCGGGACAGGGGTTTAGGGGCGCCCGTTATCGAGAGACCCAGTACTTC. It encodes CSVEFPGQGFRGARYRETQYF.

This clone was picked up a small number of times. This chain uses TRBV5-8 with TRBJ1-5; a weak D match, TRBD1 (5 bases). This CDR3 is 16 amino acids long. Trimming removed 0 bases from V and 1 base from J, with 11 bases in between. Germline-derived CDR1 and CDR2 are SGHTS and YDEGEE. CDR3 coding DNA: TGTGCCAGCAGCTTGGGCCAGGGCTTGAGCAATCAGCCCCAGCATTTT. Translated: CASSLGQGLSNQPQHF.